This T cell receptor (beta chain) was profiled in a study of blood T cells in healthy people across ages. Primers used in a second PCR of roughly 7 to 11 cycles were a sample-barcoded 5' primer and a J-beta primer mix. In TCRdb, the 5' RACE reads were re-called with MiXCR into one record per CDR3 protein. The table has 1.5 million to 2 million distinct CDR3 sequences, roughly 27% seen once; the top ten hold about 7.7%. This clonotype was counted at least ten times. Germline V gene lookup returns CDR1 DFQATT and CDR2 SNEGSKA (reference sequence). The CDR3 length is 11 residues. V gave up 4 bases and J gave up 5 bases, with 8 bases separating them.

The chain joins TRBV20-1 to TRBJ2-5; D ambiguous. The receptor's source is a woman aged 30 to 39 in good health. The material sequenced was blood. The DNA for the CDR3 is TGCAGTGCTAAGAGTGGGGAGACCCAGTACTTC. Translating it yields CSAKSGETQYF.